This TCR beta chain appears in the sequencing data of a study of shared clonotypes between healthy human individuals. Generated by immunoSEQ multiplex PCR, the TCRdb table keeps only in-frame clones and is missing some. The table has roughly 220,000 clones, 60% to 80% seen once. Germline CDR1 reads MNHNS; CDR2 reads SASEGT. Trimming pared 2 bases from V and 8 bases from J, leaving 10 bases between. The CDR3 runs to 12 residues. The rearrangement links TRBV6-1 to TRBJ2-7; weak D call: TRBD2 (5 bases). The receptor comes from a young man in good health. Material for sequencing was memory CD4+ T cells sorted from blood. Subset given: CD45RA-negative fraction. The CDR3 DNA sequence: TGTGCCAGCAGTGAAAGGCTAGCCCAGCAGTACTTC. The encoded protein is CASSERLAQQYF.